In this sample, the clone carrying this T cell receptor beta chain turned up a few times. Its target is unknown. This record comes from a study of cytomegalovirus exposure and HLA in healthy donors. The CDR3 runs to 14 residues. Germline V gene sequence: CDR1 SNHLY, CDR2 FYNNEI. The junction had 5 bases not matched to a gene; V was cut back by 4 bases and J by 6 bases. Findings of the study overall: What a later analysis reportedly showed was that an Asian-associated ancestry cluster had fewer N-insertions than the 666-donor mean.

This PCR relied on a set of 60 Vbeta primers and 13 Jbeta primers. Libraries were prepared by immunoSEQ multiplex PCR; TCRdb keeps only in-frame clonotypes and omits some of them. The data contain 200,000 to 300,000 clones, 84% of them seen just once; the ten biggest clones take up roughly 2%. This TCR derives from a woman between 40 and 50 years old in good health and CMV-seropositive. The rearrangement links TRBV2 to TRBJ2-2, with 7 bases aligning to TRBD1. The specimen was PBMCs. For the CDR3, the DNA is TGTGCCAGCAGTGCTACAGGGGTTCCCGGGGAGCTGTTTTTT. The encoded protein is CASSATGVPGELFF. Drawing the rest from reference TRBV2 and TRBJ2-2, the complete variable domain is EPEVTQTPSHQVTQMGQEVILRCVPISNHLYFYWYRQILGQKVEFLVSFYNNEISEKSEIFDDQFSVERPDGSNFTLKIRSTKLEDSAMYFCASSATGVPGELFFGEGSRLTVL.